Shown below are 6 T cell receptor beta chains from a single sample sequenced in a study of blood T cell repertoires in COVID-19. The repertoire was sequenced with immunoSEQ multiplex PCR; TCRdb's copy has only in-frame clones and lacks some. The repertoire holds some 100,000 clones, with roughly 85% as singletons. Sequencing used PBMCs or T cells enriched from blood (not recorded which). Source of these receptors: a woman between 45 and 65 years old who had recovered from COVID-19.

The V call is TRBV30, the J call TRBJ1-2, with TRBD1 identical over 12 bases. The germline gives CDR1 GTSNPN, CDR2 SVGIG (reference sequence). V dropped 1 base and J dropped 4; count of bases not matched to a gene: 7. There are 16 residues in the CDR3. The CDR3 reads CAWSARKGQGAYGYTF. DNA for the CDR3: TGTGCCTGGAGTGCGCGAAAGGGACAGGGGGCCTATGGCTACACCTTC.

A few counts support this clone. The genes are TRBV19 and TRBJ2-2, with D possibly matching TRBD1 (6 bases). Trimming shortened V by 6 bases and J by 4 bases, and 12 bases separated the two germline ends. Germline CDR1 is LNHDA and CDR2 is SQIVND (reference sequence). This CDR3 region has 14 residues. As DNA, the CDR3 is TGTGCCAGTAGGACACAGGGTAGCACCGGGGAGCTGTTTTTT. This gives the protein CASRTQGSTGELFF.

The V call is TRBV15, the J call TRBJ1-1; 7 bases align to TRBD1. This CDR3 has 14 amino acids. With V trimmed by 7 bases and J by 0 bases, 5 bases remained unmatched. Germline V gene sequence: CDR1 LNHNV, CDR2 YYDKDF (reference sequence). Here the CDR3 reads CATTRDSLNTEAFF. The DNA of the CDR3 is TGTGCCACCACAAGGGACAGTTTGAACACTGAAGCTTTCTTT.

The table lists this clone with a few counts. This chain connects TRBV10-1 to TRBJ2-7; D gene ambiguous. V was clipped by 6 bases and J by 1 base, with 13 bases between them. In germline, CDR1 is WNHNN, CDR2 SYGVQD (reference sequence). This CDR3 spans 14 amino acids. The CDR3 DNA reads as TGCGCCAGCAGCGACGGAACAGAGTCCTACGAGCAGTACTTC. Its protein is CASSDGTESYEQYF.

The V call is TRBV28, the J call TRBJ2-2, with 11 bases fitting TRBD2. Germline values: CDR1 MDHEN, CDR2 SYDVKM. V lost 3 bases to trimming and J lost 1 base; unmatched junction nucleotides: 4. CDR3 size: 17 residues. CDR3 in DNA: TGTGCCAGCAGTTTGCTAGCGGGGGGAGAGAACACCGGGGAGCTGTTTTTT. It yields the protein CASSLLAGGENTGELFF.

The chain is built from TRBV10-1 and TRBJ2-2; D unresolved. The germline V gene has CDR1 WNHNN and CDR2 SYGVQD (reference sequence). The CDR3 length is 13 residues. V lost 6 bases and J 6 bases, leaving 11 bases between the germline ends. The CDR3 sequence: CASSISVAGELFF. For the CDR3, the DNA is TGCGCCAGCAGCATAAGCGTGGCCGGGGAGCTGTTTTTT.